What follows are 15 T cell receptor beta chains derived from one specimen sequenced in a study of PD-L1 blockade in urothelial cancer. Clones were read by immunoSEQ multiplex PCR, and TCRdb kept only the in-frame ones, dropping some. The sample has some 100,000 clones; 89% are singletons. Time point reported: pretreatment peripheral blood. Sequences were derived from PBMCs, sampled around atezolizumab (anti-PD-L1) treatment. The receptor source for this set is a woman aged 80 or over with urothelial cancer.

For this clone: Other DNA sequences in this sample translate to the same CDR3. The rearrangement uses TRBV5-1 and TRBJ2-1; 12 positions agree with TRBD1. The germline gives CDR1 SGHRS, CDR2 YFSETQ. The CDR3 is 15 amino acids. Losses at the gene ends were 4 bases for V and 4 bases for J; bases not matched to a gene: 3. The CDR3 protein is CASSQGQGAYNEQFF. CDR3 sequence (DNA): TGCGCCAGCAGCCAGGGACAGGGGGCTTACAATGAGCAGTTCTTC. Full variable domain (missing parts from reference TRBV5-1 and TRBJ2-1): KAGVTQTPRYLIKTRGQQVTLSCSPISGHRSVSWYQQTPGQGLQFLFEYFSETQRNKGNFPGRFSGRQFSNSRSEMNVSTLELGDSALYLCASSQGQGAYNEQFFGPGTRLTVL.

The V call is TRBV5-1, the J call TRBJ2-5; tentatively, D is TRBD2 (5 bases). The V end was cut by 4 bases, the J end by 3 bases, with 22 bases between. Germline V gene data show CDR1 as SGHRS and CDR2 as YFSETQ. CDR3 length equals 17 residues. The CDR3 nucleotides read TGCGCCAGCAGCACGGGGTTGAGGCCGAATAAAAAAGAGACCCAGTACTTC. This codes for CASSTGLRPNKKETQYF.

This sequence joins TRBV7-8 and TRBJ2-5, with a weak D call TRBD1 (6 bases). CDR3 length equals 13 residues. V was clipped by 3 bases and J by 4 bases, with 9 bases between them. Germline V gives CDR1 SGHVS, CDR2 FQNEAQ. The CDR3 protein is CASSFTGSETQYF. In nucleotides, the CDR3 is TGTGCCAGCAGCTTTACAGGGTCAGAGACCCAGTACTTC.

The gene calls are TRBV6-1 and TRBJ2-4; D gene unclear. The CDR3 is 15 residues long. Trimming removed 7 bases from V and 0 bases from J, with 13 bases in between. The germline CDR1 and CDR2 sequences are MNHNS and SASEGT. Written as DNA, the CDR3 is TGTGCCAGCACCCGAGGTGATCTAGCCAAAAACATTCAGTACTTC. Protein: CASTRGDLAKNIQYF.

The CDR3 region has the DNA TGTGCCAGCAGCTTAGCGCAGGGAGGGACCCAGTACTTC. Residues: CASSLAQGGTQYF. The chain uses TRBV7-7 and TRBJ2-5; possible D gene TRBD2, 6 bases. V shed 0 bases and J shed 7 bases, with 9 bases lying between them. The length of the CDR3 is 13 residues. Germline V gives CDR1 SSHAT, CDR2 FNYEAQ (reference sequence).

The rearrangement joins TRBV14 to TRBJ1-1, with TRBD1 as a possible D gene (6 bases). Between the trimmed V and J ends, which lost 3 bases and 1 base, there was a span of 9 bases. The CDR3 sequence is 14 residues long. The germline V gene encodes CDR1 SGHDN and CDR2 FVKESK. CDR3 bases: TGTGCCAGCAGCCAGCCGGGACAGAACACTGAAGCTTTCTTT. It yields the protein CASSQPGQNTEAFF.

V usage is TRBV7-9 and J usage is TRBJ1-3; no definite D call. V was cut by 5 bases and J by 4 bases, with 3 bases left in between. Germline CDR1 and CDR2: SEHNR and FQNEAQ (reference sequence). The CDR3 covers 11 residues. CDR3 coding DNA: TGTGCCAGCAGCCCGGGAAACACCATATATTTT. Translating it yields CASSPGNTIYF.

This clone was seen more than once but under ten times. CDR3 loop: CASSQDASLGRQGAWPQHF. The CDR3 bases are TGTGCCAGCAGCCAAGATGCCTCTCTTGGTCGGCAGGGGGCTTGGCCCCAGCATTTT. This chain connects TRBV4-2 to TRBJ1-5, with 8 bases identical to TRBD1. Germline CDR1 and CDR2: LGHNA and YNFKEQ. The CDR3 has 19 amino acids. V was pared by 0 bases and J by 9 bases, with 19 bases of the junction left unmatched.

In nucleotides, the CDR3 is TGTGCCAGCAGCCCAAGAATGGGCGCACGGGGCACTGAAGCTTTCTTT. The encoded protein is CASSPRMGARGTEAFF. The rearrangement uses TRBV4-2 and TRBJ1-1; unclear D gene. The germline CDR1 and CDR2 sequences are LGHNA and YNFKEQ. V was shortened by 4 bases and J by 4 bases, with 19 bases between the two germline ends. The CDR3 is 16 amino acids.

The V and J genes are TRBV2 and TRBJ1-2; 11 nucleotides line up with TRBD1. Germline CDR1 and CDR2: SNHLY and FYNNEI. V was clipped by 6 bases and J by 7 bases; unmatched bases: 22. CDR3 size: 19 residues. In nucleotides, the CDR3 is TGTGCCAGCAGGCCTCAGCTCCGGACAGGGGGCGGCTTGGGTCTTGGCTACACCTTC. The encoded protein is CASRPQLRTGGGLGLGYTF.

The CDR3 protein is CASSVAGRVGGPDTQYF. The CDR3 nucleotides are TGTGCCAGCAGCGTAGCTGGGCGGGTGGGGGGTCCAGATACGCAGTATTTT. The rearrangement links TRBV9 to TRBJ2-3, with D possibly being TRBD2 (6 bases). V lost 0 bases, J lost 4 bases, and 18 bases lay in between. This CDR3 has 17 amino acids. Germline V gene lookup returns CDR1 SGDLS and CDR2 YYNGEE. Full variable domain (remainder filled in from reference TRBV9 and TRBJ2-3): DSGVTQTPKHLITATGQRVTLRCSPRSGDLSVYWYQQSLDQGLQFLIQYYNGEERAKGNILERFSAQQFPDLHSELNLSSLELGDSALYFCASSVAGRVGGPDTQYFGPGTRLTVL.

The J gene is TRBJ2-1, the V gene TRBV9; no firm D call. Trimming took off 1 base at V and 4 bases at J, with 3 bases between the two ends. Germline values: CDR1 SGDLS, CDR2 YYNGEE. This CDR3 is built from 12 residues. The CDR3 sequence: CASSVQYNEQFF. In DNA form, the CDR3 reads TGTGCCAGCAGCGTACAGTACAATGAGCAGTTCTTC.

The gene calls are TRBV9 and TRBJ2-2; D unresolved. CDR1 and CDR2 from the germline V gene are SGDLS and YYNGEE. The length of the CDR3 is 14 residues. Trimming cost V 1 base and J 1 base, with 5 bases left between them. CDR3 protein: CASSVTLNTGELFF. CDR3 DNA: TGTGCCAGCAGCGTAACTCTGAACACCGGGGAGCTGTTTTTT.

This sequence joins TRBV28 and TRBJ1-1; no reliable D call. CDR3 length equals 12 residues. The V and J ends lost 2 bases and 10 bases respectively, with 11 bases between them. Germline lookup yields CDR1 MDHEN and CDR2 SYDVKM. The CDR3 bases are TGTGCCAGCAGTTTAAGAGGGCCGGGAGCTTTCTTT. Its translation is CASSLRGPGAFF.

The genes are TRBV2 and TRBJ2-5; perhaps TRBD2 as D (6 bases). Germline V gives CDR1 SNHLY, CDR2 FYNNEI. The CDR3 runs 15 residues. V dropped 9 bases and J dropped 0 bases, with 17 bases sitting between them. Here the CDR3 DNA reads TGTGCCAGTGCCCGTAGCCGGGAGTACCAAGAGACCCAGTACTTC. The encoded protein is CASARSREYQETQYF. Together with reference TRBV2 and TRBJ2-5, the CDR3 gives the full variable domain: EPEVTQTPSHQVTQMGQEVILRCVPISNHLYFYWYRQILGQKVEFLVSFYNNEISEKSEIFDDQFSVERPDGSNFTLKIRSTKLEDSAMYFCASARSREYQETQYFGPGTRLLVL.